This T cell receptor (beta chain) was documented in a study of identical twins. The sample holds a few counts of this clonotype. The junction had 6 bases not matched to a gene; V was cut back by 7 bases and J by 4 bases. This CDR3 region has 14 residues. Germline-derived CDR1 and CDR2 are SGHNT and YENEEA. A single record per CDR3 protein comes from TCRdb applying MiXCR to the 5' RACE reads. The sample lists hundreds of thousands of distinct CDR3 sequences, 18% occurring once. This same sample was also part of a study on T cells expressing NK-cell markers. Turning to that study: Of eight sequenced donors, seven were HCMV-seropositive and one HCMV-seronegative. These clonotypes additionally ranked first within the CD3+CD56-NKG2C+ fraction of a handful of donors.

Sequenced material: PBMCs. The clonotype comes from a woman between 18 and 29 years old in good health. The chain uses TRBV11-3 and TRBJ2-2; 7 bases are a match to TRBD1. The CDR3 sequence is CASILQGSTGELFF. CDR3 nucleotide sequence: TGTGCCAGCATCCTACAGGGGAGCACCGGGGAGCTGTTTTTT.